This entry is about one TCR beta chain. What it binds is unknown. From germline, CDR1 is SEHNR and CDR2 FQNEAQ (reference sequence). The V and J ends lost 1 base and 0 bases, in that order; junction bases with no gene match: 4. The CDR3 sequence is 16 residues long. The sample belongs to a study of cytomegalovirus exposure and HLA in healthy donors. Regarding the study as a whole: An assumption of roughly uniform sequencing depth across donors underlay the presence/absence analyses. Exclusion applied to some V segments, including TRBV6-2 and TRBV6-3, as they were indistinguishable.

Donors showed nominal health when sampled, although they likely had unrecorded immune exposures. Amplification used 60 Vbeta primers and 13 Jbeta primers. Clones were read by immunoSEQ multiplex PCR, and TCRdb kept only the in-frame ones, dropping some. The table lists about 110,000 clones, roughly 79% of them singletons. The sequence was collected from a woman aged 30 to 39 in good health and CMV-seronegative. The chain couples TRBV7-9 to TRBJ2-3; TRBD2 matches at 7 bases. The sample was PBMCs. CDR3: CASSLGLAASTDTQYF. CDR3 sequence (DNA): TGTGCCAGCAGCTTAGGGCTAGCGGCTAGCACAGATACGCAGTATTTT. Full variable domain (missing parts from reference TRBV7-9 and TRBJ2-3): DTGVSQNPRHKITKRGQNVTFRCDPISEHNRLYWYRQTLGQGPEFLTYFQNEAQLEKSRLLSDRFSAERPKGSFSTLEIQRTEQGDSAMYLCASSLGLAASTDTQYFGPGTRLTVL.